The 22 T cell receptor beta chains below were found in one sample sequenced in a study of blood T cell repertoires in COVID-19. Using immunoSEQ multiplex PCR, the repertoire was profiled, and TCRdb retains in-frame clones only, with some absent. Counted here are fewer than 600,000 clones, approximately 87% occurring once; the ten biggest clones make up about 2%. Sequencing was performed on PBMCs or T cells enriched from blood (not recorded which). The receptors come from a woman aged 40 to 49 who had recovered from COVID-19.

The rearrangement links TRBV7-2 to TRBJ1-4, with no clear D. V shed 1 base and J shed 4 bases, with 7 bases lying between them. Germline loops: CDR1 SGHTA, CDR2 FQGNSA. The CDR3 length is 14 residues. The CDR3 DNA reads as TGTGCCAGCAGCTTAGTATTCGGTAATGAAAAACTGTTTTTT. This codes for CASSLVFGNEKLFF.

CDR3 amino acids: CSASIERLAGLETQYF. For the CDR3, the DNA is TGCAGTGCTAGTATTGAGAGACTAGCGGGACTAGAGACCCAGTACTTC. This chain uses TRBV20-1 with TRBJ2-5; 11 bases line up with TRBD2. The CDR3 is made up of 16 amino acids. Germline CDR1 DFQATT, CDR2 SNEGSKA (reference sequence). Losses at the gene ends were 3 bases for V and 4 bases for J; bases not matched to a gene: 10.

In its sample, this clone was seen once. The rearrangement links TRBV30 to TRBJ1-2, with D uncertain. CDR1 and CDR2 from the germline V gene are GTSNPN and SVGIG (reference sequence). V lost 2 bases to trimming and J lost 8 bases, with 12 bases between them. The CDR3 loop spans 12 amino acids. The CDR3 is CAWSTGLLGYTF. The CDR3 DNA reads as TGTGCCTGGAGTACGGGTCTCCTGGGCTACACCTTC.

This clone was seen a few times. This chain connects TRBV18 to TRBJ2-2; D unresolved. The V end lost 6 bases, the J end lost 5 bases, and 7 bases lay between the germline ends. The CDR3 sequence is 12 residues long. The V gene's germline CDR1 is KGHSH and CDR2 LQKENI. The CDR3 bases are TGTGCCAGCTCGCCGAGGACCGGGGAGCTGTTTTTT. It encodes CASSPRTGELFF.

The genes are TRBV29-1 and TRBJ2-2; possibly TRBD2 for D (5 bases). The ends were cut back, 6 bases at V and 5 bases at J, with 16 bases in the middle. The CDR3 has 14 residues. Germline values: CDR1 SQVTM, CDR2 ANQGSEA. The CDR3 DNA follows: TGCAGCGTATCCACAGCGGCCGGGACCGGGGAGCTGTTTTTT. Translating gives CSVSTAAGTGELFF.

The chain has TRBV3-1 (or the pseudogene TRBV3-2) and TRBJ2-3; perhaps TRBD2 as D (5 bases). The CDR3 runs to 17 residues. The V and J ends lost 2 bases and 5 bases respectively, with 20 bases between them. Germline CDR1 and CDR2: LGHDT and YNNKEL (reference sequence). The CDR3 DNA reads as TGTGCCAGCAGCCAACTTCCTTCGCGGACGGCGGGAGATACGCAGTATTTT. Translated: CASSQLPSRTAGDTQYF.

This clone has only a few counts. The germline gene is not matched at one end of the junction; a read error may be the cause. V is TRBV18 and J is TRBJ1-2; no clear D gene. From germline, CDR1 is KGHSH and CDR2 LQKENI. The CDR3 is 14 residues long. This CDR3 reads CATSHTADNYGYTF. The CDR3 DNA is TGTGCCACCTCACACACGGCGGATAACTATGGCTACACCTTC.

This rearrangement joins TRBV6-5 to TRBJ1-6; 9 bases map to TRBD1. CDR3 length: 15 amino acids. Germline values: CDR1 MNHEY, CDR2 SVGAGI. The V and J ends lost 5 bases and 9 bases, in that order; junction bases with no gene match: 8. The CDR3 bases are TGTGCCAGCAGTCTAGTACAGGGGGCCATTTCACCCCTCCACTTT. Protein: CASSLVQGAISPLHF.

The chain combines TRBV10-3 with TRBJ2-3, with 12 nucleotides matching TRBD2. Unmatched junction bases numbered 11, after V lost 4 bases and J lost 3 bases. The germline V gene has CDR1 ENHRY and CDR2 SYGVKD. The CDR3 is made up of 18 amino acids. The CDR3 bases are TGTGCCATCAGTGGGGACGGAACTAGCGGGAGGCGGACAGATACGCAGTATTTT. Translating gives CAISGDGTSGRRTDTQYF.

The sample holds one count of this clone. The genes are TRBV29-1 and TRBJ1-1, with D possibly TRBD1 on 5 matching bases. Trimming left V 1 base short and J 0 bases short, with 12 bases between. The CDR3 totals 15 residues. Germline V CDR1 and CDR2: SQVTM, ANQGSEA. The CDR3 reads CSVEGGAALNTEAFF. Here the CDR3 DNA reads TGCAGCGTTGAAGGCGGGGCAGCCCTGAACACTGAAGCTTTCTTT.

The rearrangement links TRBV19 to TRBJ2-1; TRBD2 matches at 7 bases. V shed 0 bases and J 8 bases; nucleotides not matched to a gene: 7. This CDR3 contains 15 residues. Germline-derived CDR1 and CDR2 are LNHDA and SQIVND (reference sequence). CDR3 residues: CASSIEAGVIYEQFF. The CDR3 DNA reads TGTGCCAGTAGTATAGAGGCGGGAGTAATATATGAGCAGTTCTTC.

The V gene is TRBV3-1 (or the pseudogene TRBV3-2), the J gene TRBJ1-1; 8 bases map to TRBD1. The CDR3 has 18 amino acids. Looked up from germline, CDR1 is LGHDT and CDR2 is YNNKEL (reference sequence). The trim removed 2 bases at V and 1 base at J, leaving 12 bases unmatched. Here the CDR3 reads CASSQTGGQGVRNTEAFF. The CDR3 nucleotides read TGTGCCAGCAGCCAAACCGGTGGACAGGGAGTAAGGAACACTGAAGCTTTCTTT.

The J gene is TRBJ1-1, the V gene TRBV7-6, with 8 bases fitting TRBD1. The length of the CDR3 is 17 residues. V shed 0 bases, J shed 2 bases, and the junction held 8 bases outside the gene matches. Germline values: CDR1 SGHVS, CDR2 FNYEAQ. CDR3 coding DNA: TGTGCCAGCAGCTTAGCCGAGATACAGGGGGGCAACACTGAAGCTTTCTTT. This translates into CASSLAEIQGGNTEAFF.

The gene calls are TRBV7-9 and TRBJ1-2; no clear D. The CDR3 is made up of 14 amino acids. CDR1 and CDR2 from the germline V gene are SEHNR and FQNEAQ (reference sequence). Trimming took 3 bases from V and 2 from J, leaving 10 bases between them. For the CDR3, the DNA is TGTGCCAGCAGCTTTGGTCAGGAAAACTATGGCTACACCTTC. Protein: CASSFGQENYGYTF.

This rearrangement joins TRBV11-2 to TRBJ2-1, with unresolved D. Germline CDR1 is SGHAT and CDR2 is FQNNGV. Trimming shortened V by 6 bases and J by 5 bases, and 14 bases separated the two germline ends. The CDR3 loop spans 14 amino acids. The CDR3 reads CASRRQLDNNEQFF. The CDR3 bases are TGTGCCAGCAGACGGCAGCTAGATAACAATGAGCAGTTCTTC. The entire variable domain, with the rest obtained from reference TRBV11-2 and TRBJ2-1, is as follows: EAGVAQSPRYKIIEKRQSVAFWCNPISGHATLYWYQQILGQGPKLLIQFQNNGVVDDSQLPKDRFSAERLKGVDSTLKIQPAKLEDSAVYLCASRRQLDNNEQFFGPGTRLTVL.

The rearrangement links TRBV9 to TRBJ2-2; D is perhaps TRBD1 (6 bases). The CDR3 sequence is 13 residues long. Trimming shortened V by 3 bases and J by 5 bases, and 8 bases separated the two germline ends. Germline CDR1 and CDR2: SGDLS and YYNGEE. CDR3 loop: CASSEGGTGELFF. DNA of the CDR3: TGTGCCAGCAGCGAAGGGGGAACCGGGGAGCTGTTTTTT.

Details on this clone: Other nucleotide sequences in the sample specify the same CDR3. The rearrangement joins TRBV7-2 to TRBJ2-5, with 7 bases identical to TRBD2. Germline values: CDR1 SGHTA, CDR2 FQGNSA. CDR3 length: 15 residues. With 1 base clipped from V and 2 bases from J, the junction kept 4 bases outside the gene matches. The CDR3 here is CASSLGTGGQETQYF. CDR3 in DNA: TGTGCCAGCAGCTTAGGAACCGGGGGGCAAGAGACCCAGTACTTC.

This rearrangement joins TRBV4-2 to TRBJ2-1, with 11 bases that match TRBD2. The V and J ends lost 6 bases and 3 bases, in that order; junction bases with no gene match: 7. The CDR3 runs 16 residues. Germline V gene data show CDR1 as LGHNA and CDR2 as YNFKEQ. CDR3 amino acids: CASSYTGTSGYNEQFF. Here the CDR3 DNA reads TGTGCCAGCAGTTATACCGGGACTAGCGGCTACAATGAGCAGTTCTTC.

The chain employs TRBV5-6 and TRBJ2-1, with TRBD2 as a possible D gene (6 bases). The CDR3 runs to 16 residues. The germline CDR1 and CDR2 sequences are SGHDT and YYEEEE. V shed 0 bases and J shed 2 bases, with 12 bases lying between them. As DNA, the CDR3 is TGTGCCAGCAGCTTGGCCGGGGGTAGTGCCTACAATGAGCAGTTCTTC. This sequence encodes CASSLAGGSAYNEQFF. Based on the CDR3 plus reference TRBV5-6 and TRBJ2-1, the full variable domain is DAGVTQSPTHLIKTRGQQVTLRCSPKSGHDTVSWYQQALGQGPQFIFQYYEEEERQRGNFPDRFSGHQFPNYSSELNVNALLLGDSALYLCASSLAGGSAYNEQFFGPGTRLTVL.

The chain has TRBV9 and TRBJ1-1, with D maybe TRBD1 (5 bases). Germline CDR1 is SGDLS and CDR2 is YYNGEE. This CDR3 region has 18 residues. Trimming stripped 0 bases from V and 0 bases from J, with 18 bases between. The CDR3, as DNA: TGTGCCAGCAGCGTAGACGGGGGAGAGCCTTTCCTGAACACTGAAGCTTTCTTT. This encodes CASSVDGGEPFLNTEAFF.

This sequence joins TRBV9 and TRBJ2-1; unclear D gene. The germline CDR1 and CDR2 sequences are SGDLS and YYNGEE. The V end lost 1 base, the J end lost 2 bases, and 7 bases lay between the germline ends. The length of the CDR3 is 14 residues. The CDR3 region has the DNA TGTGCCAGCAGCGTACGAGGTACCTACAATGAGCAGTTCTTC. Its translation: CASSVRGTYNEQFF. Filled out from reference TRBV9 and TRBJ2-1, the complete variable domain reads DSGVTQTPKHLITATGQRVTLRCSPRSGDLSVYWYQQSLDQGLQFLIQYYNGEERAKGNILERFSAQQFPDLHSELNLSSLELGDSALYFCASSVRGTYNEQFFGPGTRLTVL.

The chain uses TRBV12-5 and TRBJ1-5; 10 nucleotides agree with TRBD1. Germline V lookup: CDR1 LGHNT, CDR2 FRNRAP. The CDR3 extends over 20 amino acids. Trimming removed 1 base from V and 7 bases from J; junction bases left unmatched: 19. Here the CDR3 reads CASGLDNVLSGTGVYQPQHF. The CDR3 DNA reads as TGTGCTAGTGGTTTGGACAACGTTTTAAGTGGGACAGGGGTTTACCAGCCCCAGCATTTT.